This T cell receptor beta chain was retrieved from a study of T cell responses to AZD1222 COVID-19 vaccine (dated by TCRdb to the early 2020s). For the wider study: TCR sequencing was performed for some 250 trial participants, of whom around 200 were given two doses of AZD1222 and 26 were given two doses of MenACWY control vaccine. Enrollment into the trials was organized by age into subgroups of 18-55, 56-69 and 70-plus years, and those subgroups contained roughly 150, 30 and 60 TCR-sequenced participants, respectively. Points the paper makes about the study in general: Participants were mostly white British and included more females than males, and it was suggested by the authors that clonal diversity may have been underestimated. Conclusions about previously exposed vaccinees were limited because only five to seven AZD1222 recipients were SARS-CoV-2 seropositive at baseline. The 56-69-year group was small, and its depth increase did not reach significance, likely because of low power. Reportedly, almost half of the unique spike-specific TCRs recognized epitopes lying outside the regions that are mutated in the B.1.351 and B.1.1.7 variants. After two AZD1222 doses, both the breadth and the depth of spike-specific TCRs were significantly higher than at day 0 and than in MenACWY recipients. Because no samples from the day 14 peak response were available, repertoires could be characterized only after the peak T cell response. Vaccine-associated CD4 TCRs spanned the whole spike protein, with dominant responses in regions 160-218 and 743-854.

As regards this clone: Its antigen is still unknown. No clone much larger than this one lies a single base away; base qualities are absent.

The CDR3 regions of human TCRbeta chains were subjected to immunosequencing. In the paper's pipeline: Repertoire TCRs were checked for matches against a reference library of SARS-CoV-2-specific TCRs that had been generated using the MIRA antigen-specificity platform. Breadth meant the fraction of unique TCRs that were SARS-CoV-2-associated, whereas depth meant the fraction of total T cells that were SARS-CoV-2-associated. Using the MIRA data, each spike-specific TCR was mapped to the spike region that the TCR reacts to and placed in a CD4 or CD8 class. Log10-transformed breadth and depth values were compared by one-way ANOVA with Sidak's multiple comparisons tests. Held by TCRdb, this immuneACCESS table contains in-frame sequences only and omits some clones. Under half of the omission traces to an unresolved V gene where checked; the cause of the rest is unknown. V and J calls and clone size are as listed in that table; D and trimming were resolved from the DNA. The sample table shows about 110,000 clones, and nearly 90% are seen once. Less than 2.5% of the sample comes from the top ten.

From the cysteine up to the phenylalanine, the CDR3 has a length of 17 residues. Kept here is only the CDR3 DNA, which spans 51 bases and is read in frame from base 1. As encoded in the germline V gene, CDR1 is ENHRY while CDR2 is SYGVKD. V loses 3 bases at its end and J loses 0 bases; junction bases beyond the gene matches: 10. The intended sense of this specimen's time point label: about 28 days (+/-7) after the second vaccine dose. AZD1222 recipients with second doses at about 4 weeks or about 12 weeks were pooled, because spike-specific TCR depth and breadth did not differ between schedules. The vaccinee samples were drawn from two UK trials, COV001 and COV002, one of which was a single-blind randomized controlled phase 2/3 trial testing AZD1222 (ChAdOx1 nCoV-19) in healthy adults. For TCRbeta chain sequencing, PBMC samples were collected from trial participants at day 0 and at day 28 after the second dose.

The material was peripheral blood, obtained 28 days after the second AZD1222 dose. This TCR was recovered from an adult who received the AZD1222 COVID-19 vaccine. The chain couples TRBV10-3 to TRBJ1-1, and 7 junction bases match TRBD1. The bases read TGTGCCATCAGTGACGAGGGGGCTAACTACATGAACACTGAAGCTTTCTTT. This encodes CAISDEGANYMNTEAFF.